What follows are 12 T cell receptor beta chains derived from one specimen sequenced in a study of cytomegalovirus exposure and HLA in healthy donors. Primers included in the PCR were 60 Vbeta and 13 Jbeta primers. The protocol was immunoSEQ multiplex PCR, while the TCRdb copy is restricted to in-frame clones and leaves out a portion. This table holds roughly 180,000 clones, 65% to 85% found once. The sequenced sample consisted of PBMCs. These receptors were taken from a woman aged 18-30 years in good health and CMV-seronegative.

The V gene is TRBV30, the J gene TRBJ2-7; TRBD2 matches at 9 bases. V lost 4 bases to trimming and J lost 2 bases; unmatched junction nucleotides: 9. Per germline, CDR1 GTSNPN and CDR2 SVGIG (reference sequence). The CDR3 has 15 residues. Here the CDR3 DNA reads TGTGCCTGGAATAAGCGGGAGGTTTCCCCCTACGAGCAGTACTTC. It codes for CAWNKREVSPYEQYF.

Written as DNA, the CDR3 is TGTGCCAGCAGTTTCGTAGACAGCTTTTCCTCCTACGAGCAGTACTTC. It is translated as CASSFVDSFSSYEQYF. V gene TRBV27 combines with J gene TRBJ2-7; possible D gene TRBD1, 5 bases. V lost 3 bases and J lost 0, with 15 bases in between. This CDR3 spans 16 amino acids. Germline CDR1 is MNHEY and CDR2 is SMNVEV (reference sequence).

This chain connects TRBV5-4 to TRBJ2-1; 9 bases are a match to TRBD2. The J segment lost 6 bases and the V segment lost 4 bases, leaving 8 bases of the junction unmatched. Germline V lookup: CDR1 SGHNT, CDR2 YYREEE (reference sequence). The CDR3 runs 15 residues. The CDR3: CASSPASGISNEQFF. DNA for the CDR3: TGTGCCAGCAGCCCTGCTAGCGGGATTTCCAATGAGCAGTTCTTC.

V and J are TRBV27 and TRBJ2-3; D gene ambiguous. The V gene lost 1 base and the J gene lost 5 bases, with 10 bases spanning the gap. The CDR3 loop spans 14 amino acids. CDR1 is MNHEY, CDR2 SMNVEV, per germline (reference sequence). CDR3 amino acids: CASSLWFSEDTQYF. The CDR3 DNA reads TGTGCCAGCAGTTTATGGTTTAGTGAAGATACGCAGTATTTT.

The chain links TRBV7-8 to TRBJ2-2; tentatively, D is TRBD2 (6 bases). The CDR3 length is 16 residues. The germline gives CDR1 SGHVS, CDR2 FQNEAQ. Trimming stripped 0 bases from V and 3 bases from J, with 11 bases between. Written as DNA, the CDR3 is TGTGCCAGCAGCTTAGCCGGGACTGATGACACCGGGGAGCTGTTTTTT. This sequence encodes CASSLAGTDDTGELFF.

The V and J genes are TRBV5-4 and TRBJ1-1; D may be TRBD1 (5 bases). This CDR3 region has 13 residues. The germline V and J ends were trimmed by 1 base and 6 bases, with 10 bases remaining between them. The germline CDR1 and CDR2 sequences are SGHNT and YYREEE (reference sequence). CDR3 sequence: CASSLQGIPEAFF. The CDR3 DNA reads TGTGCCAGCAGCTTGCAGGGAATCCCTGAAGCTTTCTTT.

This sequence joins TRBV2 and TRBJ1-5; 7 bases are a match to TRBD1. Trimming took 4 bases from V and 5 from J; bases not matched to a gene: 8. This CDR3 is 15 amino acids long. Germline CDR1 is SNHLY and CDR2 is FYNNEI. CDR3 DNA: TGTGCCAGCAGTGGTGGACAGGCTCCTCATCAGCCCCAGCATTTT. This translates into CASSGGQAPHQPQHF.

V gene TRBV6-4 combines with J gene TRBJ2-3; 11 bases map to TRBD2. Trimming cost V 2 bases and J 6 bases; bases outside gene matches: 7. From germline, CDR1 is MRHNA and CDR2 SNTAGT. This CDR3 is built from 16 residues. The DNA for the CDR3 is TGTGCCAGCAGTGACATTGCGGCTAGCGGGAGGGATACGCAGTATTTT. Its translation: CASSDIAASGRDTQYF.

The V gene is TRBV11-2, the J gene TRBJ1-2, with a tentative D call TRBD1 (5 bases). The CDR3 extends over 15 amino acids. In germline, CDR1 is SGHAT, CDR2 FQNNGV. V lost 5 bases to trimming and J lost 8 bases, with 21 bases between them. CDR3 loop: CASSPPGAEAMGYTF. The CDR3 DNA sequence: TGTGCCAGCAGCCCGCCTGGGGCAGAGGCCATGGGCTACACCTTC.

The rearrangement uses TRBV7-9 and TRBJ2-1; 12 positions match TRBD2. V lost 4 bases, J lost 4 bases, and 5 bases stayed unmatched. Looked up from germline, CDR1 is SEHNR and CDR2 is FQNEAQ (reference sequence). The CDR3 spans 16 residues. This chain's CDR3 is CASSSPTSGSYNEQFF. Written as DNA, the CDR3 is TGTGCCAGCAGCTCCCCGACTAGCGGGAGTTACAATGAGCAGTTCTTC.

The rearrangement joins TRBV4-3 to TRBJ1-1; D remains ambiguous. Trimming removed 3 bases from V and 2 bases from J, with 10 bases in between. Germline V lookup: CDR1 LGHNA, CDR2 YSLEER. This CDR3 contains 14 residues. In nucleotides, the CDR3 is TGCGCCAGCAGCCAGGGAGGTTTAAACACTGAAGCTTTCTTT. Residues: CASSQGGLNTEAFF.

The CDR3 nucleotides read TGTGCCAGCAGCTCCCCCCGGGGGGAAGAGACCCAGTACTTC. Encoded protein: CASSSPRGEETQYF. V and J are TRBV5-4 and TRBJ2-5; 7 bases line up with TRBD2. The germline V gene has CDR1 SGHNT and CDR2 YYREEE (reference sequence). The ends lost 3 bases at V and 3 bases at J; junction bases unmatched: 5. This CDR3 comprises 14 residues.